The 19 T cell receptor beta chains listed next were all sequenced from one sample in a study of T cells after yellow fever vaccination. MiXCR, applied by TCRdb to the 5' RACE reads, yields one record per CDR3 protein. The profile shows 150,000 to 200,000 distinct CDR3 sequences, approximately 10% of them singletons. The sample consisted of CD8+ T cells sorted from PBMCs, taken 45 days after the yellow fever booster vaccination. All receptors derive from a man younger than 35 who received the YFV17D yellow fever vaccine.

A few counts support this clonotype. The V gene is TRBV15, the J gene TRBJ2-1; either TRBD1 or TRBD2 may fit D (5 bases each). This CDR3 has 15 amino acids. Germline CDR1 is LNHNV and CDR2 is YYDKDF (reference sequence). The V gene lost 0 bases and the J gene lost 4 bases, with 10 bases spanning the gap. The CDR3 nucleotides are TGTGCCACCAGCAGAGATCGAGGGGTTTACAATGAGCAGTTCTTC. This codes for CATSRDRGVYNEQFF.

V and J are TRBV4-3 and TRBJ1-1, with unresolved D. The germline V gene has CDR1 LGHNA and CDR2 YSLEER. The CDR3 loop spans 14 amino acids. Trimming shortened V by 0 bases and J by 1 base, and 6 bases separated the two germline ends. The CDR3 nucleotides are TGCGCCAGCAGCCAAGATGAGGCGAACACTGAAGCTTTCTTT. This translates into CASSQDEANTEAFF.

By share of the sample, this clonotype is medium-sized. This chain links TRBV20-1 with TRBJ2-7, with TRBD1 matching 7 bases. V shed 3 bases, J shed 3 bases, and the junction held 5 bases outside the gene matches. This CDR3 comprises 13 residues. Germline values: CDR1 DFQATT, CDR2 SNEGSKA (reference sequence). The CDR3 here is CSARTGIRYEQYF. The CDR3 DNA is TGCAGTGCTAGGACAGGGATCCGCTACGAGCAGTACTTC.

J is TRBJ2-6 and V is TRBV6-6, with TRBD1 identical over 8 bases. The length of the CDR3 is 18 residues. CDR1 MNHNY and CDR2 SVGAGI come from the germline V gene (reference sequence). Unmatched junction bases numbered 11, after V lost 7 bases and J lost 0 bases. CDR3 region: CASTPDRAVFSGANVLTF. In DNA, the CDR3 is TGTGCCAGCACCCCGGACAGGGCGGTCTTCTCTGGGGCCAACGTCCTGACTTTC.

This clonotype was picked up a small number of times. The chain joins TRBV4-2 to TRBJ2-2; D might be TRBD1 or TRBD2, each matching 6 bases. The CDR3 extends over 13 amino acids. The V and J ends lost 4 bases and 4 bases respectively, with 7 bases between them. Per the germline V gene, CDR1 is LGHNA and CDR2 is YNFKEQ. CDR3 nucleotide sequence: TGTGCCAGCAGCCGGGGGGCCACCGGGGAGCTGTTTTTT. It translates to CASSRGATGELFF.

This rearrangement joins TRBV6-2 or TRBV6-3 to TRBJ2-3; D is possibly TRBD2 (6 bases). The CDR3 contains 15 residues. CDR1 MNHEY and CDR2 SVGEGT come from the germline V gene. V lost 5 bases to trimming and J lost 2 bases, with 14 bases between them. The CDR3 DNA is TGTGCCAGCAGTCGTTCGGGGGATTTCACAGATACGCAGTATTTT. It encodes CASSRSGDFTDTQYF.

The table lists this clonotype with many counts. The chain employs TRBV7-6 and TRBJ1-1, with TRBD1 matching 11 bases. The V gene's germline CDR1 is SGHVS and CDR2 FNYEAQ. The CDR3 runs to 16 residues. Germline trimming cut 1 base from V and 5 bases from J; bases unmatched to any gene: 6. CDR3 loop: CASSLGSGTGGTEAFF. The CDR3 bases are TGTGCCAGCAGCTTAGGGTCCGGGACAGGGGGAACTGAAGCTTTCTTT.

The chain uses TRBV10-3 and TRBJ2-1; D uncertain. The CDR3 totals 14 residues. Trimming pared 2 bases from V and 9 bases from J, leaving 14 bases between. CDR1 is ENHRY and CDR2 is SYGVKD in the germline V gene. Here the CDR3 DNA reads TGTGCCATCAGTGAGGAGCTTGGGTACGGTGAGCAGTTCTTC. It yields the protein CAISEELGYGEQFF.

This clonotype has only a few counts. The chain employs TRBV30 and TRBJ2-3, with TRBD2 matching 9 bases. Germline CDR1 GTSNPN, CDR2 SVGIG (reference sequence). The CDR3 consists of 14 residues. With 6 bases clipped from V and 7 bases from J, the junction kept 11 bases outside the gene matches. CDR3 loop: CACTGGGAGNTQYF. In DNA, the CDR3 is TGTGCCTGCACGGGCGGGGGGGCTGGTAATACGCAGTATTTT.

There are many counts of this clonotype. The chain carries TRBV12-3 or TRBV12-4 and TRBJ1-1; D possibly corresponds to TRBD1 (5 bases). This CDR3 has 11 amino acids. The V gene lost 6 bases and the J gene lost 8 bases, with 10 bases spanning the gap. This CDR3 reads CASSWGVEAFF. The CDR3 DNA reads TGTGCCAGCAGCTGGGGGGTCGAAGCTTTCTTT.

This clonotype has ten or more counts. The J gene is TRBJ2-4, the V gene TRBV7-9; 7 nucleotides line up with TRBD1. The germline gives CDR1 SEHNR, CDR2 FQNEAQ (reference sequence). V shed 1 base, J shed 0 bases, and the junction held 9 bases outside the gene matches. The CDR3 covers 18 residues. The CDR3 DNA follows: TGTGCCAGCAGCTTAGTGGGGACAGTTTCTCTAGCCAAAAACATTCAGTACTTC. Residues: CASSLVGTVSLAKNIQYF. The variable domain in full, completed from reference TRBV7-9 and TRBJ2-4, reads DTGVSQNPRHKITKRGQNVTFRCDPISEHNRLYWYRQTLGQGPEFLTYFQNEAQLEKSRLLSDRFSAERPKGSFSTLEIQRTEQGDSAMYLCASSLVGTVSLAKNIQYFGAGTRLSVL.

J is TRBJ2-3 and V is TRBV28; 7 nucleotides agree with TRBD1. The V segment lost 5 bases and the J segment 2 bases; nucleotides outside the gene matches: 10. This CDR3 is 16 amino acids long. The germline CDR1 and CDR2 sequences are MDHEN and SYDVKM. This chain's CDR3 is CASSTPDRAITDTQYF. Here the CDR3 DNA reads TGTGCCAGCAGTACCCCCGACAGGGCTATCACAGATACGCAGTATTTT.

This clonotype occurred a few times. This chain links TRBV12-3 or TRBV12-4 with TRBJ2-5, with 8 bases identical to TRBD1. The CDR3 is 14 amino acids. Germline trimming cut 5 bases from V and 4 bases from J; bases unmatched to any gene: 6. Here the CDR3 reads CASSVTGGVETQYF. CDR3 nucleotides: TGTGCCAGCAGTGTCACAGGGGGTGTAGAGACCCAGTACTTC.

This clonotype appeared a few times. CDR3 bases: TGTGCCAGCACCTTCCAGGGAGCGAACACCGGGGAGCTGTTTTTT. Translating it yields CASTFQGANTGELFF. The chain couples TRBV6-5 to TRBJ2-2, with D perhaps matching TRBD1 or TRBD2 (5 bases each). In germline, CDR1 is MNHEY, CDR2 SVGAGI. With 7 bases removed from V and 0 bases from J, the gap between germline ends came to 12 bases. There are 15 residues in the CDR3.

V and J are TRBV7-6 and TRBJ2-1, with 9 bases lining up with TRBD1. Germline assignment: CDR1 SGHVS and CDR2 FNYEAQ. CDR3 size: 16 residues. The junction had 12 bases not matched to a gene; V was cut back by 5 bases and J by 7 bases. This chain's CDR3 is CASSRPRDRAHNEQFF. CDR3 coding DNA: TGTGCCAGCAGCCGTCCTCGGGACAGGGCACATAATGAGCAGTTCTTC.

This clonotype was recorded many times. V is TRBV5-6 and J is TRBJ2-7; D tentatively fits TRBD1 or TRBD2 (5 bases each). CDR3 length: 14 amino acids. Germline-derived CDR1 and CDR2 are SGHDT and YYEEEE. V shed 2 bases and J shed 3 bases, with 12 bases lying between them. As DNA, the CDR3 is TGTGCCAGCAGCTTCGGGACCACGAGCTACGAGCAGTACTTC. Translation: CASSFGTTSYEQYF. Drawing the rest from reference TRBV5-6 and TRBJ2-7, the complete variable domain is DAGVTQSPTHLIKTRGQQVTLRCSPKSGHDTVSWYQQALGQGPQFIFQYYEEEERQRGNFPDRFSGHQFPNYSSELNVNALLLGDSALYLCASSFGTTSYEQYFGPGTRLTVT.

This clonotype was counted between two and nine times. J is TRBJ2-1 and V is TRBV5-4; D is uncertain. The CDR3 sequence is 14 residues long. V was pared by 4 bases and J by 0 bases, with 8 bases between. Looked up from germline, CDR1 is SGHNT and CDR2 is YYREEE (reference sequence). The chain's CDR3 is CASSRTVSYNEQFF. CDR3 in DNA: TGTGCCAGCAGCCGAACGGTCTCCTACAATGAGCAGTTCTTC.

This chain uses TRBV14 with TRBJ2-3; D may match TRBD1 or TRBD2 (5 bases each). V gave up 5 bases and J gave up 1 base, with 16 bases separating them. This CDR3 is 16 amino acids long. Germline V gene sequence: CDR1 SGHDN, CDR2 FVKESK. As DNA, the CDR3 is TGTGCCAGCAGCTCAGGGAGAGGACCTCGCACAGATACGCAGTATTTT. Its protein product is CASSSGRGPRTDTQYF. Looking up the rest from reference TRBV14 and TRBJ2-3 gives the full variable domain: EAGVTQFPSHSVIEKGQTVTLRCDPISGHDNLYWYRRVMGKEIKFLLHFVKESKQDESGMPNNRFLAERTGGTYSTLKVQPAELEDSGVYFCASSSGRGPRTDTQYFGPGTRLTVL.

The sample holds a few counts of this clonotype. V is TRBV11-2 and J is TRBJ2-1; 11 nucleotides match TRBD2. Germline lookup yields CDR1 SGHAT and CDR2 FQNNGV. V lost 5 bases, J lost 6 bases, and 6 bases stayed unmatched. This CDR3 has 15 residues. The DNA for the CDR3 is TGTGCCAGCAGCCCTGGGACTAGCGGTCTCAATGAGCAGTTCTTC. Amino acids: CASSPGTSGLNEQFF.